This T cell receptor (beta chain) appears in the sequencing data of a study of shared clonotypes between healthy human individuals. V was clipped by 3 bases and J by 2 bases; unmatched bases: 5. This CDR3 contains 16 residues. The germline V gene encodes CDR1 MNHEY and CDR2 SVGAGI. An assay was performed, and its level was deep. Using immunoSEQ multiplex PCR, the repertoire was profiled, and TCRdb retains in-frame clones only, with some absent. This sample carries 2 million to 2.5 million clones, 85% to 95% of them seen once, and the ten largest clones take more than 0.35%. The sequence derives from a young man in good health. Some clones in this sample may be carry-over from other donors' samples. The chain couples TRBV6-5 to TRBJ2-1; 9 bases fit TRBD2. The source material was naive CD4+ T cells from PBMCs. The subset denotes: CD45RA+ positively selected. Here the CDR3 DNA reads TGTGCCAGCAGTTATCGGCCTAGCGGGGCCTACAATGAGCAGTTCTTC. This gives the protein CASSYRPSGAYNEQFF.